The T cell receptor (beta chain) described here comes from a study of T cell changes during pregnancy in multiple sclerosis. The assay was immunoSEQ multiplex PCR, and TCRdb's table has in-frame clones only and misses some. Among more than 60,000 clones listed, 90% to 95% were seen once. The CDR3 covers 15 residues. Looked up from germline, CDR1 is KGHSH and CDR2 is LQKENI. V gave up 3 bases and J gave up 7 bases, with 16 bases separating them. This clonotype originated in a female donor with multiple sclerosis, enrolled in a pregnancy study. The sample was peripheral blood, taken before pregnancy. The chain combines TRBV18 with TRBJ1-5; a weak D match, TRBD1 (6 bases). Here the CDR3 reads CASSPSEGGIQPQHF. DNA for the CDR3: TGTGCCAGCTCACCCAGCGAGGGGGGGATCCAGCCCCAGCATTTT.